Shown below are 13 T cell receptor beta chains from a single sample sequenced in a study of blood T cell repertoires in COVID-19. Only in-frame clones appear in the TCRdb table, and some are missing; sequencing was by immunoSEQ multiplex PCR. The sample has roughly 20,000 clones; 80% to 85% are singletons. Source material: peripheral blood. These receptors originate from a man between 60 and 75 years old with acute or convalescent COVID-19.

The chain has TRBV27 and TRBJ1-4, with D unresolved. Deletions cut 5 bases from V and 7 bases from J, with 8 bases between. Germline CDR1 and CDR2: MNHEY and SMNVEV (reference sequence). The CDR3 is 12 residues long. CDR3 sequence reads: CASSRRGEKLFF. The CDR3 DNA is TGTGCCAGCAGTCGGCGCGGTGAAAAACTGTTTTTT.

Notes on this clone: A junction boundary mismatches the germline segment, possibly from a read error. This rearrangement joins TRBV6-5 to TRBJ1-6; D uncertain. The germline V gene has CDR1 MNHEY and CDR2 SVGAGI. The CDR3 runs 10 residues. CDR3 loop: CVSTPHSLHF. Here the CDR3 DNA reads TGTGTCAGCACGCCCCACTCCCTCCACTTT.

This clone appeared once. The chain combines TRBV13 with TRBJ2-7, with a possible D match to TRBD1 (6 bases). Trimming took 5 bases from V and 1 from J, leaving 21 bases between them. The CDR3 runs to 17 residues. CDR1 and CDR2 from the germline V gene are PRHDT and FYEKMQ (reference sequence). CDR3 amino acids: CASSAGVAPPRSYEQYF. Written as DNA, the CDR3 is TGTGCCAGCAGCGCAGGGGTTGCCCCACCCAGATCCTACGAGCAGTACTTC. Based on the CDR3 plus reference TRBV13 and TRBJ2-7, the full variable domain is AAGVIQSPRHLIKEKRETATLKCYPIPRHDTVYWYQQGPGQDPQFLISFYEKMQSDKGSIPDRFSAQQFSDYHSELNMSSLELGDSALYFCASSAGVAPPRSYEQYFGPGTRLTVT.

V is TRBV6-2 or TRBV6-3 and J is TRBJ1-2; no clear D. Trimming took 0 bases from V and 2 from J, leaving 7 bases between them. The CDR3 extends over 14 amino acids. Germline V gene sequence: CDR1 MNHEY, CDR2 SVGEGT. CDR3 amino acids: CASSYSSRNYGYTF. CDR3 in DNA: TGTGCCAGCAGTTACTCGTCACGGAACTATGGCTACACCTTC.

This chain connects TRBV5-1 to TRBJ2-1; D may be TRBD2 (5 bases). V was shortened by 0 bases and J by 0 bases, with 7 bases between the two germline ends. Germline V CDR1 and CDR2: SGHRS, YFSETQ. The CDR3 spans 15 residues. CDR3: CASSLVANSYNEQFF. For the CDR3, the DNA is TGCGCCAGCAGCTTGGTAGCGAACTCCTACAATGAGCAGTTCTTC.

The rearrangement uses TRBV15 and TRBJ1-3, with D perhaps TRBD1 (6 bases). Trimming cost V 0 bases and J 1 base, with 16 bases left between them. The CDR3 runs 18 residues. Germline V gene data show CDR1 as LNHNV and CDR2 as YYDKDF (reference sequence). The CDR3 is CATSRDFWGRGSGNTIYF. The CDR3 nucleotides read TGTGCCACCAGCAGAGATTTTTGGGGGCGCGGGTCTGGAAACACCATATATTTT. Filled out from reference TRBV15 and TRBJ1-3, the complete variable domain reads DAMVIQNPRYQVTQFGKPVTLSCSQTLNHNVMYWYQQKSSQAPKLLFHYYDKDFNNEADTPDNFQSRRPNTSFCFLDIRSPGLGDTAMYLCATSRDFWGRGSGNTIYFGEGSWLTVV.

The V and J genes are TRBV4-1 and TRBJ2-3; possibly TRBD1 for D (5 bases). Trimming took 2 bases from V and 3 from J, leaving 12 bases between them. The CDR3 consists of 15 residues. Germline V gives CDR1 MGHRA, CDR2 YSYEKL. The CDR3 protein is CASSQQGYQTDTQYF. CDR3 coding DNA: TGCGCCAGCAGCCAACAGGGTTATCAGACAGATACGCAGTATTTT.

J is TRBJ1-5 and V is TRBV7-2; 8 nucleotides line up with TRBD1. In germline, CDR1 is SGHTA, CDR2 FQGNSA. V shed 5 bases and J 0 bases; nucleotides not matched to a gene: 6. CDR3 length: 16 amino acids. This CDR3 reads CASSQTGGFSNQPQHF. CDR3 sequence (DNA): TGTGCCAGCAGCCAAACAGGGGGGTTTAGCAATCAGCCCCAGCATTTT.

The V call is TRBV7-9, the J call TRBJ1-2; 9 positions match TRBD1. J gave up 7 bases and V 10 bases, and 10 bases lay outside the gene matches. The CDR3 loop spans 13 amino acids. The germline gives CDR1 SEHNR, CDR2 FQNEAQ (reference sequence). CDR3 protein: CAIARDRVTGYTF. The CDR3 DNA is TGTGCCATTGCCCGGGACAGGGTAACTGGCTACACCTTC.

The chain combines TRBV6-2 or TRBV6-3 with TRBJ2-7, with D tentatively TRBD1 (5 bases). From germline, CDR1 is MNHEY and CDR2 SVGEGT. V lost 2 bases and J 4 bases, leaving 9 bases between the germline ends. CDR3 size: 13 residues. This CDR3 reads CASSYTGEYEQYF. Here the CDR3 DNA reads TGTGCCAGCAGTTACACAGGCGAATACGAGCAGTACTTC.

CDR3 sequence: CASSSRETGRSYEQYF. The CDR3 DNA reads TGTGCCAGCAGCTCCCGTGAGACAGGGAGGTCCTACGAGCAGTACTTC. The genes are TRBV5-4 and TRBJ2-7; possible D gene TRBD1, 7 bases. Trimming removed 3 bases from V and 1 base from J, with 17 bases in between. From germline, CDR1 is SGHNT and CDR2 YYREEE (reference sequence). This CDR3 has 16 amino acids. The whole variable domain, remainder taken from reference TRBV5-4 and TRBJ2-7, is ETGVTQSPTHLIKTRGQQVTLRCSSQSGHNTVSWYQQALGQGPQFIFQYYREEENGRGNFPPRFSGLQFPNYSSELNVNALELDDSALYLCASSSRETGRSYEQYFGPGTRLTVT.

V is TRBV18 and J is TRBJ1-1; a weak D match, TRBD1 (5 bases). The CDR3 loop spans 14 amino acids. V gave up 6 bases and J gave up 0 bases, with 11 bases separating them. Per germline, CDR1 KGHSH and CDR2 LQKENI. This CDR3 is CASSIGVMNTEAFF. CDR3 nucleotide sequence: TGTGCCAGCTCGATAGGGGTAATGAACACTGAAGCTTTCTTT. Based on the CDR3 plus reference TRBV18 and TRBJ1-1, the full variable domain is NAGVMQNPRHLVRRRGQEARLRCSPMKGHSHVYWYRQLPEEGLKFMVYLQKENIIDESGMPKERFSAEFPKEGPSILRIQQVVRGDSAAYFCASSIGVMNTEAFFGQGTRLTVV.

The chain recombines TRBV6-6 with TRBJ2-2; D perhaps matches TRBD2 (6 bases). Germline CDR1 reads MNHNY; CDR2 reads SVGAGI (reference sequence). The V end lost 6 bases, the J end lost 7 bases, and 18 bases lay between the germline ends. The CDR3 covers 15 residues. Here the CDR3 reads CASRPTGTLYGELFF. DNA of the CDR3: TGTGCCAGCAGACCTACCGGGACTCTTTACGGGGAGCTGTTTTTT.